Below are 19 T cell receptor beta chains sequenced from a single sample in a study of shared clonotypes between healthy human individuals. Only in-frame clones appear in the TCRdb table, and some are missing; sequencing was by immunoSEQ multiplex PCR. The profile covers about 2.1 million clones, with around 93% appearing a single time and 1.5% to 2% taken by the ten largest. Terminally differentiated effector memory CD45RA+ cells were left out of the naive CD8 fraction, which was CD45RO-negative and positively selected for CCR7. Sequenced material: naive CD8+ T cells from PBMCs. The origin of the receptors is a man aged 18 to 29 in good health. Some clones in this sample may be carry-over from other donors' samples.

The rearrangement uses TRBV5-1 and TRBJ2-1; a possible D gene is TRBD2 (6 bases). This CDR3 spans 14 amino acids. V dropped 4 bases and J dropped 10 bases, with 18 bases sitting between them. Germline lookup yields CDR1 SGHRS and CDR2 YFSETQ. The CDR3 sequence: CASSLAKGQSEQFF. The CDR3 nucleotides read TGCGCCAGCAGCCTAGCGAAAGGGCAATCGGAGCAGTTCTTC.

The chain employs TRBV20-1 and TRBJ2-1; the D gene is possibly TRBD2 (5 bases). V was pared by 5 bases and J by 8 bases, with 10 bases between. CDR3 length equals 11 residues. The germline CDR1 and CDR2 sequences are DFQATT and SNEGSKA (reference sequence). The CDR3 DNA reads as TGCAGTGCTCGGACTGAGGATGAGCAGTTCTTC. Translated, it gives CSARTEDEQFF.

This clone is a singleton in its sample. The chain links TRBV7-8 to TRBJ1-1; tentatively, D is TRBD1 (5 bases). V dropped 4 bases and J dropped 9 bases, with 21 bases sitting between them. The length of the CDR3 is 15 residues. Germline CDR1 is SGHVS and CDR2 is FQNEAQ. The chain's CDR3 is CASSSRSRVRDQAFF. Written as DNA, the CDR3 is TGTGCCAGCAGCTCTAGGAGCCGGGTGAGGGACCAAGCTTTCTTT.

A note on this clone: Other DNA sequences in this sample translate to the same CDR3. The chain combines TRBV27 with TRBJ2-2; the match to TRBD2 covers 10 bases. V shed 5 bases and J 2 bases; nucleotides not matched to a gene: 5. Germline V gene lookup returns CDR1 MNHEY and CDR2 SMNVEV (reference sequence). There are 16 residues in the CDR3. CDR3 nucleotides: TGTGCCAGCAGTCCTCGGACTAGCGGAAACACCGGGGAGCTGTTTTTT. Translating it yields CASSPRTSGNTGELFF.

Of note for this clone: Distinct nucleotide sequences in the sample also encode this CDR3. V is TRBV27 and J is TRBJ2-7; 10 nucleotides line up with TRBD1. The CDR3 contains 15 residues. V dropped 5 bases and J dropped 4; count of bases not matched to a gene: 8. CDR1 and CDR2 from the germline V gene are MNHEY and SMNVEV (reference sequence). DNA for the CDR3: TGTGCCAGCAGTACTAGAGACAGGGGGCTATACGAGCAGTACTTC. Its translation: CASSTRDRGLYEQYF.

V is TRBV7-9 and J is TRBJ2-2; TRBD1 might be the D (5 bases). CDR3 size: 16 residues. With 1 base removed from V and 3 bases from J, the gap between germline ends came to 12 bases. Germline V gene lookup returns CDR1 SEHNR and CDR2 FQNEAQ (reference sequence). CDR3 DNA: TGTGCCAGCAGCTTAGTATGGGGCTCGGACACCGGGGAGCTGTTTTTT. Translated, it gives CASSLVWGSDTGELFF. The complete variable domain, with remaining parts taken from reference TRBV7-9 and TRBJ2-2, reads DTGVSQNPRHKITKRGQNVTFRCDPISEHNRLYWYRQTLGQGPEFLTYFQNEAQLEKSRLLSDRFSAERPKGSFSTLEIQRTEQGDSAMYLCASSLVWGSDTGELFFGEGSRLTVL.

Regarding this clone: A clone one base away is much larger, so this may be a read error. Other DNA sequences in this specimen translate into the identical CDR3. The chain links TRBV7-8 to TRBJ1-5; the D is unclear. The germline gives CDR1 SGHVS, CDR2 FQNEAQ. Trimming cost V 3 bases and J 4 bases, with 4 bases left between them. This CDR3 region has 12 residues. The CDR3: CASSLGNQPQHF. For the CDR3, the DNA is TGTGCCAGCAGCTTGGGGAATCAGCCCCAGCATTTT. The whole variable domain, remainder taken from reference TRBV7-8 and TRBJ1-5, is GAGVSQSPRYKVAKRGQDVALRCDPISGHVSLFWYQQALGQGPEFLTYFQNEAQLDKSGLPSDRFFAERPEGSVSTLKIQRTQQEDSAVYLCASSLGNQPQHFGDGTRLSIL.

As concerns this clone: Other DNA sequences within the sample encode an identical CDR3. The J gene is TRBJ1-5, the V gene TRBV7-9, with D perhaps matching TRBD1 (5 bases). CDR1 is SEHNR, CDR2 FQNEAQ, per germline (reference sequence). The germline V and J ends were trimmed by 1 base and 3 bases, with 7 bases remaining between them. The CDR3 sequence is 14 residues long. The CDR3 sequence is CASSLVGPNQPQHF. CDR3 in DNA: TGTGCCAGCAGCTTAGTGGGGCCCAATCAGCCCCAGCATTTT.

This chain joins TRBV6-6 and TRBJ1-1; D gene unclear. Trimming took 5 bases from V and 0 from J, leaving 1 base between them. Germline CDR1 and CDR2: MNHNY and SVGAGI (reference sequence). The CDR3 loop spans 11 amino acids. The DNA of the CDR3 is TGTGCCAGCAGTGTGAACACTGAAGCTTTCTTT. Protein: CASSVNTEAFF.

Turning to this clone: This sample includes further DNA sequences coding for the same CDR3. V gene TRBV4-1 combines with J gene TRBJ2-7; the D is unclear. With 0 bases removed from V and 6 bases from J, the gap between germline ends came to 3 bases. Germline V gene data show CDR1 as MGHRA and CDR2 as YSYEKL. This CDR3 spans 11 amino acids. The DNA for the CDR3 is TGCGCCAGCAGCCAAGACTTCGAGCAGTACTTC. It encodes CASSQDFEQYF.

J is TRBJ1-1 and V is TRBV6-4; D is ambiguous. The CDR3 spans 13 residues. Trimming pared 3 bases from V and 6 bases from J, leaving 11 bases between. Germline V gene lookup returns CDR1 MRHNA and CDR2 SNTAGT. CDR3 sequence reads: CASSEWVGAEAFF. CDR3 sequence (DNA): TGTGCCAGCAGTGAGTGGGTTGGGGCTGAAGCTTTCTTT.

This chain links TRBV9 with TRBJ2-3; perhaps TRBD1 as D (6 bases). V was clipped by 0 bases and J by 6 bases, with 20 bases between them. CDR3 length equals 17 residues. CDR1 is SGDLS, CDR2 YYNGEE, per germline. The DNA of the CDR3 is TGTGCCAGCAGCGTAGCTAGTAAATGGGGGCCTGAGGATACGCAGTATTTT. Translating it yields CASSVASKWGPEDTQYF.

The rearrangement uses TRBV7-2 and TRBJ1-5; possibly TRBD1 for D (5 bases). The ends were cut back, 5 bases at V and 4 bases at J, with 12 bases in the middle. CDR1 SGHTA and CDR2 FQGNSA come from the germline V gene. The CDR3 length is 14 residues. CDR3 sequence: CASSTGGVNQPQHF. The CDR3 DNA follows: TGTGCCAGCAGCACGGGGGGGGTAAATCAGCCCCAGCATTTT.

A note on this clone: The same CDR3 arises from other DNA sequences in this sample as well. The rearrangement uses TRBV27 and TRBJ2-1; D is perhaps TRBD1 (5 bases). V dropped 6 bases and J dropped 0 bases, with 12 bases sitting between them. From germline, CDR1 is MNHEY and CDR2 SMNVEV (reference sequence). The CDR3 extends over 15 amino acids. The CDR3 nucleotides are TGTGCCAGCAGCCCCGGACACCTCTCCTACAATGAGCAGTTCTTC. Encoded protein: CASSPGHLSYNEQFF.

The CDR3 nucleotides are TGTGCCAGCAGTTTAAAGCCGTCAGGGGCCGGAAAACTGTTTTTT. It translates to CASSLKPSGAGKLFF. The chain links TRBV27 to TRBJ1-4; possibly TRBD1 for D (6 bases). Germline CDR1 reads MNHEY; CDR2 reads SMNVEV (reference sequence). The CDR3 is made up of 15 amino acids. The V end was cut by 2 bases, the J end by 10 bases, with 17 bases between.

This rearrangement joins TRBV15 to TRBJ1-1, with TRBD1 identical over 9 bases. This CDR3 is 15 amino acids long. Germline V gene sequence: CDR1 LNHNV, CDR2 YYDKDF (reference sequence). With 11 bases clipped from V and 2 bases from J, the junction kept 12 bases outside the gene matches. CDR3 residues: CAVSDRDRANTEAFF. In DNA, the CDR3 is TGTGCCGTGTCAGATAGGGACAGGGCCAACACTGAAGCTTTCTTT.

This chain links TRBV10-3 with TRBJ2-7; no firm D call. The CDR3 runs to 10 residues. V gave up 10 bases and J gave up 5 bases, with 9 bases separating them. Germline V gene data show CDR1 as ENHRY and CDR2 as SYGVKD. The CDR3 reads CATRQDEQYF. The CDR3 bases are TGTGCCACCCGCCAGGACGAGCAGTACTTC.

The chain uses TRBV28 and TRBJ2-7, with D perhaps matching TRBD1 (5 bases). The ends were cut back, 4 bases at V and 4 bases at J, with 11 bases in the middle. This CDR3 has 13 residues. Germline V gene lookup returns CDR1 MDHEN and CDR2 SYDVKM. The CDR3 loop reads CASSYLKGYEQYF. DNA of the CDR3: TGTGCCAGCAGTTATCTAAAGGGGTACGAGCAGTACTTC.

Note on this clone: Other DNA variants within this sample encode the same CDR3. This chain joins TRBV9 and TRBJ1-1, with D hard to call. V was shortened by 4 bases and J by 1 base, with 8 bases between the two germline ends. CDR1 and CDR2 (germline): SGDLS, YYNGEE. The CDR3 sequence is 13 residues long. The CDR3 is CASSPGQNTEAFF. The CDR3 coding sequence is TGTGCCAGCAGCCCCGGGCAGAACACTGAAGCTTTCTTT.